This TCR beta chain was observed in a study of blood T cell repertoires in COVID-19. Study overall: There were acute and convalescent COVID-19 samples, and they came from the United States, Italy and Spain.

CDR1 is MGHRA, CDR2 YSYEKL, per germline. Trimming stripped 1 base from V and 1 base from J, with 8 bases between. CDR3 length: 14 amino acids. This table comes from immunoSEQ multiplex PCR, and its TCRdb copy is limited to in-frame clones, with some not included. The table shows approximately 73,000 clones, with roughly 77% occurring only once. This sequence originates from a woman in her sixties or seventies with acute or convalescent COVID-19. This chain connects TRBV4-1 to TRBJ2-7, with a tentative D call TRBD2 (6 bases). Material: peripheral blood. Here the CDR3 DNA reads TGCGCCAGCAGCCAAGTCGGGGGTTCCTACGAGCAGTACTTC. Translation: CASSQVGGSYEQYF.